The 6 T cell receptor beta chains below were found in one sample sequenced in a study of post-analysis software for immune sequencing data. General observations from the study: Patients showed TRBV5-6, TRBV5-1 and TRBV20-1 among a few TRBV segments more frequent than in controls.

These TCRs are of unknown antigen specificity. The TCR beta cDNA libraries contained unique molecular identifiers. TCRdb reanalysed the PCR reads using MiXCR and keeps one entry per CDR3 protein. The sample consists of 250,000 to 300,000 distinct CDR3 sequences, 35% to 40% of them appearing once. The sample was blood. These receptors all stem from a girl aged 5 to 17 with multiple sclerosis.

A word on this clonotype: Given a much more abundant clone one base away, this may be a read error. The CDR3 DNA follows: TGTACCAGCAGCGGGAGGGGAGGAGAGACCCAGTACTTC. Translated: CTSSGRGGETQYF. The gene calls are TRBV5-6 and TRBJ2-5; the match to TRBD2 covers 10 bases. Germline CDR1 SGHDT, CDR2 YYEEEE. The CDR3 has 13 residues.

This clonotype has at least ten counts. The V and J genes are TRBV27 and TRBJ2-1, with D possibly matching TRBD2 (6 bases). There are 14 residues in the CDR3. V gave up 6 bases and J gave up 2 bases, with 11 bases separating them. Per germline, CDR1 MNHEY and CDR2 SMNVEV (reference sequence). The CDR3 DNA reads TGTGCCAGCAGCTCGGGGGATGCCTACAATGAGCAGTTCTTC. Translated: CASSSGDAYNEQFF.

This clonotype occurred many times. DNA of the CDR3: TGCGCCAGCAGCTCCTACACGAACCAGGCCCAGTACTTC. The encoded protein is CASSSYTNQAQYF. The chain combines TRBV5-1 with TRBJ2-5; unclear D gene. The germline gives CDR1 SGHRS, CDR2 YFSETQ. The V end lost 3 bases, the J end lost 9 bases, and 15 bases lay between the germline ends. The CDR3 is made up of 13 amino acids.

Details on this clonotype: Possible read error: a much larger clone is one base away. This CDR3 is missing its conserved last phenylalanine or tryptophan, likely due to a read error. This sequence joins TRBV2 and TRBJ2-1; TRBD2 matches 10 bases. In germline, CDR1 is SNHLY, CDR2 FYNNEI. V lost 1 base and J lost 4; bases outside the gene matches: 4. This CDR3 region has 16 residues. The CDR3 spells CASSEGSGGRYNEQFC. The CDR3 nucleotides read TGTGCCAGCAGTGAAGGTAGCGGGGGGCGATACAATGAGCAGTTCTGC.

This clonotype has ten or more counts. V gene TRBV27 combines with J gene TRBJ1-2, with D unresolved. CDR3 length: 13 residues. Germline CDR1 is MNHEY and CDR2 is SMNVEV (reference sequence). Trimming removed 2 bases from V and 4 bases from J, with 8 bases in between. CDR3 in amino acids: CASSLGQSYGYTF. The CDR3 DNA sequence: TGTGCCAGCAGTTTAGGGCAGAGCTATGGCTACACCTTC.

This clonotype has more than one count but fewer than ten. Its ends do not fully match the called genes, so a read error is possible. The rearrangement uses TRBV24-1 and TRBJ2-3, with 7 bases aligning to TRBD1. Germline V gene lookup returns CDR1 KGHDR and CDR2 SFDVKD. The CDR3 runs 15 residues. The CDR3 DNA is TGTGCCACCGGTGATTTGACAGGGTCCACAGATACGCAGTATTTT. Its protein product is CATGDLTGSTDTQYF.